This record covers a single TCR beta chain. The antigen is undetermined. This sample stems from a study of cytotoxic CD8 clonotypes in ibrutinib-treated CLL. Study overall: Samples averaged about 260,000 productive templates and approximately 100,000 productive rearrangements.

The CDR3 has 11 residues. The germline CDR1 and CDR2 sequences are SNHLY and FYNNEI. V was trimmed by 3 bases and J by 5 bases, leaving 4 bases between them. The data were produced by immunoSEQ multiplex PCR, yet TCRdb's version contains in-frame clones alone and is incomplete. The profile shows 150,000 or so clones, approximately 80% of them singletons. General study points: Higher clonality was seen at ibrutinib response and a return toward baseline at progression. Exceeding age-matched healthy donors, baseline clonality also tracked the counts of circulating CD8+ T cells. Sustained-remission and progressing patients had different sampling times.

The chain couples TRBV2 to TRBJ1-1; D is uncertain. The sequence was collected from a human donor with chronic lymphocytic leukemia. The source was PBMCs, collected after 36 months of ibrutinib treatment. The CDR3 loop is CASSDWTEAFF. CDR3 nucleotide sequence: TGTGCCAGCAGTGATTGGACTGAAGCTTTCTTT.